This TCR beta chain emerged from a study of T cells after yellow fever vaccination. Overall study findings and caveats: The appearance of a small share of clonotypes in both CD4 and CD8 compartments was observed. After the booster, approximately 96% of CD4 and roughly nine tenths of CD8 primary-response clones were re-detected.

In this sample, this clonotype turned up a few times. Its antigen is unidentified. Looked up from germline, CDR1 is MNHNS and CDR2 is SASEGT. The CDR3 spans 13 residues. Trimming removed 7 bases from V and 1 base from J, with 10 bases in between. 5'RACE template switching produced TCR cDNA carrying a universal primer site and UMIs. TCRdb analysed the 5' RACE reads with MiXCR anew, one entry per CDR3 protein. The table records hundreds of thousands of distinct CDR3 sequences, roughly 14% of them present only once. The sequences come from PBMCs, collected on the day of the yellow fever booster vaccination. This chain links TRBV6-1 with TRBJ1-1; TRBD1 is a possible D gene (6 bases). The TCR sequence derives from a young man who received the YFV17D yellow fever vaccine. The CDR3 loop reads CASKTGTNTEAFF. Written as DNA, the CDR3 is TGTGCCAGCAAAACAGGGACGAACACTGAAGCTTTCTTT.